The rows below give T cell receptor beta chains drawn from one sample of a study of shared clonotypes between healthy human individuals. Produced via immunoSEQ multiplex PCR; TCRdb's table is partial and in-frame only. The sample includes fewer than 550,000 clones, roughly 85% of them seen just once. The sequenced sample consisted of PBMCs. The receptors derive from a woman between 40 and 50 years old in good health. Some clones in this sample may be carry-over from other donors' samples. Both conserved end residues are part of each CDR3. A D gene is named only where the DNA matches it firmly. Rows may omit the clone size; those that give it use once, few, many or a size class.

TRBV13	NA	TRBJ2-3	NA	TGTGCCAGCAGCTTATTAGGGCGCGGCACAGATACGCAGTATTTT	CASSLLGRGTDTQYF
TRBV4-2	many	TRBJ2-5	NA	TGTGCCAGCAGCCAAGACGAAGGGAGTGCAGAGACCCAGTACTTC	CASSQDEGSAETQYF
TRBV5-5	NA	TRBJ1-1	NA	TGTGCCAGCAGCTTTGGCGGGAACACTGAAGCTTTCTTT	CASSFGGNTEAFF
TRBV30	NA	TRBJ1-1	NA	TGTGCCTGGAGTGTACGTAACACCTTGAACACTGAAGCTTTCTTT	CAWSVRNTLNTEAFF
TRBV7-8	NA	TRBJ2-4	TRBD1	TGTGCCAGCAGCCCCGGACAGGGATCGGGCATTCAGTACTTC	CASSPGQGSGIQYF
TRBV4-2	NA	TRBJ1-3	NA	TGTGCCAGCAGCCAAAGTGCGCATGGACTCTCTGGAAACACCATATATTTT	CASSQSAHGLSGNTIYF
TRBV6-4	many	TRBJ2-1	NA	TGTGCCAGCAGCCCGGACTTAAACAATGAGCAGTTCTTC	CASSPDLNNEQFF
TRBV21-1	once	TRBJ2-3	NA	TGTGCCAGCAGCAAAAGACGACTAGCGGGTTTTATGGGGTCGGTCACAGATACGCAGTATTTT	CASSKRRLAGFMGSVTDTQYF
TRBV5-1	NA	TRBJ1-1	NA	TGCGCCAGCCCTAACCCCGGGACGGTGAACACTGAAGCTTTCTTT	CASPNPGTVNTEAFF
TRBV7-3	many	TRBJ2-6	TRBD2	TGTGCCAGCAGCTTACAGGTAGCGGGAGGGAACCTTGGGGCCAACGTCCTGACTTTC	CASSLQVAGGNLGANVLTF
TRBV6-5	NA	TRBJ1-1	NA	TGTGCCAGCAGTTACTCAGCCCCCAGGGGCCCTGAAGCTTTCTTT	CASSYSAPRGPEAFF
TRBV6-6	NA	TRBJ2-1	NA	TGTGCCAGCAGTTCCAGCAGCTCCTACAATGAGCAGTTCTTC	CASSSSSSYNEQFF
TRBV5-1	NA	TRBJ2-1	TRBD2	TGCGCCAGCCGCGGACTAGCGACCAACAATGAGCAGTTCTTC	CASRGLATNNEQFF
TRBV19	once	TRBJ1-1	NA	TGTGCCAGTAGTATGGGGACTACCGAAGCTTTCTTT	CASSMGTTEAFF
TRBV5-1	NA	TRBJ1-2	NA	TGCGCCAGCAGCTTGGAGGGGGACACGGGGTCTGGCTACACCTTC	CASSLEGDTGSGYTF
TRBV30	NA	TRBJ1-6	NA	TGTGCCTGGAGCGGAACAGTACGGGGGTCACCCCTCCACTTT	CAWSGTVRGSPLHF
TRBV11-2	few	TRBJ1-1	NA	TGTGCCAGCAGCTTAAGGACAGCTGCTTACACTGAAGCTTTCTTT	CASSLRTAAYTEAFF
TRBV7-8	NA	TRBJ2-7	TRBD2	TGTGCCAGCAGCCCTATAGCGGGATCCCACGAGCAGTACTTC	CASSPIAGSHEQYF
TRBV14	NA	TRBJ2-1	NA	TGTGCCAGCAGCCGCGGGGACTTATTGTACAATGAGCAGTTCTTC	CASSRGDLLYNEQFF
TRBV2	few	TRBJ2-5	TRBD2	TGTGCCAGCAGCTATGGGACTAGCGGGAGGCCGGAGTACTTC	CASSYGTSGRPEYF
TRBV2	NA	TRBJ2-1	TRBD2	TGTGCCAGCAGTGAAGCCAGCGGGAGGGAATACAATGAGCAGTTCTTC	CASSEASGREYNEQFF
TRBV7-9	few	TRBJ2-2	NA	TGTGCCAGCAGCTTCGAGGACACGAACACCGGGGAGCTGTTTTTT	CASSFEDTNTGELFF
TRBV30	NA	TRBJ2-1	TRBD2	TGTGCCTGGAGTGTAATCACTAGCGGGGGGAATGAGCAGTTCTTC	CAWSVITSGGNEQFF
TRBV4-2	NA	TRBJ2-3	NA	TGTGCCAGCAGCCAAAACCGGGATACGCAGTATTTT	CASSQNRDTQYF
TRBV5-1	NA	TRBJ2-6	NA	TGCGCCAGCAGCTCGCCCCCCTCTGGGGCCAACGTCCTGACTTTC	CASSSPPSGANVLTF
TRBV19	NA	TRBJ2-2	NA	TGTGCCAGTAGTATTTTCGTGAACACCGGGGAGCTGTTTTTT	CASSIFVNTGELFF
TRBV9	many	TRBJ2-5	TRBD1	TGTGCCAGCAGCGGTCATTACAGGGGTGAGACCCAGTACTTC	CASSGHYRGETQYF
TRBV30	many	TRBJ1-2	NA	TGTGCCTGGAGACCCCCTGGACAGAACTATGGCTACACCTTC	CAWRPPGQNYGYTF
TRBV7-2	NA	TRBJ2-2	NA	TGTGCCAGCAGCCAAATAAATAGCGGTAACACCGGGGAGCTGTTTTTT	CASSQINSGNTGELFF
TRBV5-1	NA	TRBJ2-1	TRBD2	TGCGCCAGCAGCCTACTTTGGACTAGCGGGAGATCCTACAATGAGCAGTTCTTC	CASSLLWTSGRSYNEQFF
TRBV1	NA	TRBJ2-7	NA	TGCACCAGCCCAGCTGAGGGCTCCTACGAGCAGTACTTC	CTSPAEGSYEQYF
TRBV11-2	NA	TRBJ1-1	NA	TGTGCCAGCAGCTTAGAACGGAACACTGAAGCTTTCTTT	CASSLERNTEAFF
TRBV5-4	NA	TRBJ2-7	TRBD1	TGTGCCAGCAGCGGCGCGGACAGGGGTCCCTACGAGCAGTACTTC	CASSGADRGPYEQYF